The rows below give T cell receptor beta chains drawn from one sample of a study of blood T cell repertoires in COVID-19. The repertoire was sequenced with immunoSEQ multiplex PCR; TCRdb's copy has only in-frame clones and lacks some. Among a few hundred thousand clones, around 88% were seen once, and the ten largest hold roughly an eighth. Input material: peripheral blood. These receptors came from a man older than 75 with acute or convalescent COVID-19. The CDR3 runs from the conserved cysteine through the conserved F or W. A D gene is named only where the DNA matches it firmly. The size of a clone is reported for some rows only, either as once, few or many, or as a class for expanded clones.

NA,TRBJ2-1,TRBV21-1,NA,TGTGCCAGCAGCATTCCGGGACTAGCTTGTGAGCAGTTCTTC,CASSIPGLACEQFF
NA,TRBJ2-2,TRBV5-1,NA,TGCGCCAGCGCGAACGCTCTCGGCACCGGGGAGCTGTTTTTT,CASANALGTGELFF
TRBD1,TRBJ1-2,TRBV27,once,TGTGCCAGCAGCAGTATGACAGGGCCAAGGGGCTACACCTTC,CASSSMTGPRGYTF
TRBD2,TRBJ2-5,TRBV15,once,TGTGCCACCAGCCCAGAGGCGGGCGGGAGTTTTCCAGAGACCCAGTACTTC,CATSPEAGGSFPETQYF
TRBD1,TRBJ2-7,TRBV5-4,NA,TGTGCCAGCAGCTTGTTCAGGGGGCGGGACGAGCAGTACTTC,CASSLFRGRDEQYF
TRBD2,TRBJ2-5,TRBV9,NA,TGTGCCAGCAGCTCCGGTGGGCTAGCGGGAATCCAAGAGACCCAGTACTTC,CASSSGGLAGIQETQYF
NA,TRBJ1-5,TRBV4-2,NA,TGTGCCAGCAGCCAAGATATGGAGGGGAATCAGCCCCAGCATTTT,CASSQDMEGNQPQHF
NA,TRBJ1-1,TRBV18,NA,TGTGCCAGCTCACTCCCTAGACCGTTCATGAACACTGAAGCTTTCTTT,CASSLPRPFMNTEAFF
NA,TRBJ1-4,TRBV2,once,TGTGCCAGCTGGAGGGATGAAAAACTGTTTTTT,CASWRDEKLFF
NA,TRBJ2-2,TRBV5-1,once,TGCGCCAGCAGAACGGGGGCGAACACCGGGGAGCTGTTTTTT,CASRTGANTGELFF
NA,TRBJ2-7,TRBV5-1,NA,TGCGCCAGCAGTCCCGGGACATTGAGCTCCTACGAGCAGTACTTC,CASSPGTLSSYEQYF
NA,TRBJ2-3,TRBV7-2,NA,TGTGCCAGCACCGACAGAATACCCCCAGATACGCAGTATTTT,CASTDRIPPDTQYF
NA,TRBJ2-1,TRBV11-1,NA,TGTGCCAGCAGCCTAGGGGGAGCGGTCTCCTACAATGAGCAGTTCTTC,CASSLGGAVSYNEQFF
NA,TRBJ2-7,TRBV5-1,NA,TGCGCCAGCAGCTTGGCGGGAACCTACGAGCAGTACTTC,CASSLAGTYEQYF
NA,TRBJ1-2,TRBV7-9,NA,TGTGCCAGCAGCCTACAGGGAGATGGCTACACCTTC,CASSLQGDGYTF
TRBD1,TRBJ1-1,TRBV6-5,NA,TGTGCCAGCAGCGACACCGGGACAGCCTGGTCTGAAGCTTTCTTT,CASSDTGTAWSEAFF
NA,TRBJ2-7,TRBV7-2,NA,TGTGCCAGCAGCTCTGGCGTTCAGGGCACAGTTTTTGGCTACGAGCAGTACTTC,CASSSGVQGTVFGYEQYF
TRBD2,TRBJ2-1,TRBV4-1,NA,TGCGCCAGCAGCCACAGGGCCCGTGGGACTAACTTCTACAATGAGCAGTTCTTC,CASSHRARGTNFYNEQFF
TRBD1,TRBJ1-2,TRBV5-4,NA,TGTGCCAGCAGACCGGACCCGGGACAGATCTATGGCTACACCTTC,CASRPDPGQIYGYTF
TRBD1,TRBJ1-5,TRBV10-2,NA,TGCGCCAGCAGCGGTGGGGACAGCCATCAGCCCCAGCATTTT,CASSGGDSHQPQHF
NA,TRBJ2-3,TRBV3-1/TRBV3-2,NA,TGTGCCAGCAGCCAAGGTTTAGGGGGTATTGATACGCAGTATTTT,CASSQGLGGIDTQYF